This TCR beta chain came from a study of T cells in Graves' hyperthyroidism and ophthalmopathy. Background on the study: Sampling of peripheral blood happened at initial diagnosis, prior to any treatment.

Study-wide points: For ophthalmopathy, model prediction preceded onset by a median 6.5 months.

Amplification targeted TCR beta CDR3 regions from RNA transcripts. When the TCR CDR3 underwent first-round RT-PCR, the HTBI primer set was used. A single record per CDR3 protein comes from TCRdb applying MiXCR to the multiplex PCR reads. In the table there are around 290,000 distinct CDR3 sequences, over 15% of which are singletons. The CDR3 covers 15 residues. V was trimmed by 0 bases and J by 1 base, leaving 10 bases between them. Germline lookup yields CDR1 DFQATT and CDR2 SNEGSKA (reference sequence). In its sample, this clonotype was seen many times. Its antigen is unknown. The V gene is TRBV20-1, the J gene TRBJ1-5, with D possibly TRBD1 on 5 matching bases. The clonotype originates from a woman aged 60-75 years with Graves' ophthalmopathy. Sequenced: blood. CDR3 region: CSAREGGESNQPQHF. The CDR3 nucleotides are TGCAGTGCTAGAGAAGGAGGGGAGAGCAATCAGCCCCAGCATTTT.